A selection of T cell receptor beta chains follows, all from one sample in a study of T cell changes during pregnancy in multiple sclerosis. The assay was immunoSEQ multiplex PCR, and TCRdb's table has in-frame clones only and misses some. The repertoire includes about 68,000 clones, less than 95% of them detected once, and 0.65% to 0.9% sits in the top ten. The input for sequencing was peripheral blood, taken in the second trimester of pregnancy. All receptors come from a female donor with multiple sclerosis, enrolled in a pregnancy study. The CDR3 runs from the conserved cysteine through the conserved F or W. Fields, in order: clone size, D gene, CDR3 length, V gene, J gene, CDR3 protein, CDR3 DNA. A D gene is named only where the DNA matches it firmly. Only some rows state a clone size, as once, few, many or a class for expanded clones.

clone_size: .; d_call: .; cdr3_length: 16; v_call: TRBV9; j_call: TRBJ1-1; cdr3_aa: CASSRTPTVMNTEAFF; cdr3_nt: TGTGCCAGCAGCCGTACCCCGACAGTGATGAACACTGAAGCTTTCTTT
clone_size: .; d_call: .; cdr3_length: 14; v_call: TRBV6-4; j_call: TRBJ1-1; cdr3_aa: CASSTVAGNTEAFF; cdr3_nt: TGTGCCAGCAGTACTGTCGCCGGGAACACTGAAGCTTTCTTT
clone_size: .; d_call: .; cdr3_length: 16; v_call: TRBV11-2; j_call: TRBJ2-6; cdr3_aa: CASSSPFSSGANVLTF; cdr3_nt: TGTGCCAGCAGCTCCCCCTTCAGCTCTGGGGCCAACGTCCTGACTTTC
clone_size: once; d_call: .; cdr3_length: 15; v_call: TRBV19; j_call: TRBJ1-2; cdr3_aa: CASSMSQGFNYGYTF; cdr3_nt: TGTGCCAGTAGTATGTCGCAGGGATTTAACTATGGCTACACCTTC
clone_size: .; d_call: .; cdr3_length: 15; v_call: TRBV7-2; j_call: TRBJ1-1; cdr3_aa: CASSRLNGMNTEAFF; cdr3_nt: TGTGCCAGCAGCCGACTGAACGGGATGAACACTGAAGCTTTCTTT
clone_size: .; d_call: .; cdr3_length: 14; v_call: TRBV5-1; j_call: TRBJ1-1; cdr3_aa: CASSPGGENTEAFF; cdr3_nt: TGCGCCAGCAGCCCCGGGGGGGAGAACACTGAAGCTTTCTTT
clone_size: .; d_call: TRBD2; cdr3_length: 16; v_call: TRBV4-3; j_call: TRBJ2-7; cdr3_aa: CASSPRGGYPSYEQYF; cdr3_nt: TGCGCCAGCAGCCCCCGGGGAGGGTACCCCTCCTACGAGCAGTACTTC
clone_size: .; d_call: TRBD1; cdr3_length: 16; v_call: TRBV11-2; j_call: TRBJ2-3; cdr3_aa: CASSGRTGGGADTQYF; cdr3_nt: TGTGCCAGCAGCGGACGGACAGGGGGCGGTGCAGATACGCAGTATTTT
clone_size: .; d_call: .; cdr3_length: 14; v_call: TRBV5-6; j_call: TRBJ2-5; cdr3_aa: CASSLGSGQETQYF; cdr3_nt: TGTGCCAGCAGCTTGGGCAGCGGCCAAGAGACCCAGTACTTC
clone_size: .; d_call: TRBD1; cdr3_length: 14; v_call: TRBV25-1; j_call: TRBJ1-2; cdr3_aa: CASSYLTGERGYTF; cdr3_nt: TGTGCCAGCAGTTACCTAACAGGGGAGAGGGGCTACACCTTC
clone_size: .; d_call: .; cdr3_length: 13; v_call: TRBV4-1; j_call: TRBJ2-7; cdr3_aa: CASSQGADYEQYF; cdr3_nt: TGCGCCAGCAGCCAAGGGGCAGACTACGAGCAGTACTTC
clone_size: .; d_call: TRBD1; cdr3_length: 14; v_call: TRBV18; j_call: TRBJ1-4; cdr3_aa: CASSPGQGGEKLFF; cdr3_nt: TGTGCCAGCTCCCCGGGACAGGGCGGAGAAAAACTGTTTTTT
clone_size: .; d_call: .; cdr3_length: 15; v_call: TRBV5-4; j_call: TRBJ1-5; cdr3_aa: CASSFGPVSNQPQHF; cdr3_nt: TGTGCCAGCAGCTTTGGTCCAGTCAGCAATCAGCCCCAGCATTTT
clone_size: .; d_call: .; cdr3_length: 13; v_call: TRBV6-5; j_call: TRBJ2-7; cdr3_aa: CASSYSGRYEQYF; cdr3_nt: TGTGCCAGCAGTTACTCGGGCAGGTACGAGCAGTACTTC
clone_size: .; d_call: TRBD1; cdr3_length: 19; v_call: TRBV10-2; j_call: TRBJ1-5; cdr3_aa: CASSFPPGTGVSGNQPQHF; cdr3_nt: TGCGCCAGCAGTTTCCCCCCCGGGACAGGGGTTAGTGGCAATCAGCCCCAGCATTTT
clone_size: .; d_call: .; cdr3_length: 17; v_call: TRBV4-2; j_call: TRBJ1-2; cdr3_aa: CASSQDYREGVNLGYTF; cdr3_nt: TGTGCCAGCAGCCAAGACTACCGGGAAGGCGTTAATTTGGGCTACACCTTC
clone_size: .; d_call: .; cdr3_length: 13; v_call: TRBV6-5; j_call: TRBJ1-2; cdr3_aa: CASSYTGRKGYTF; cdr3_nt: TGTGCCAGCAGTTACACAGGGCGGAAGGGCTACACCTTC
clone_size: .; d_call: TRBD1; cdr3_length: 15; v_call: TRBV28; j_call: TRBJ2-7; cdr3_aa: CASSFQPTGSYEQYF; cdr3_nt: TGTGCCAGCAGTTTTCAACCGACAGGGAGCTACGAGCAGTACTTC
clone_size: .; d_call: TRBD1; cdr3_length: 16; v_call: TRBV11-2; j_call: TRBJ1-2; cdr3_aa: CASSSLDRDLNYGYTF; cdr3_nt: TGTGCCAGCAGCTCGCTAGACAGGGACCTCAACTATGGCTACACCTTC
clone_size: .; d_call: .; cdr3_length: 14; v_call: TRBV4-2; j_call: TRBJ1-1; cdr3_aa: CASSQNRMNTEAFF; cdr3_nt: TGTGCCAGCAGCCAAAACAGGATGAACACTGAAGCTTTCTTT
clone_size: .; d_call: .; cdr3_length: 14; v_call: TRBV5-1; j_call: TRBJ2-1; cdr3_aa: CASSLGGLHNEQFF; cdr3_nt: TGCGCCAGCAGCTTGGGTGGACTTCACAATGAGCAGTTCTTC
clone_size: .; d_call: .; cdr3_length: 15; v_call: TRBV18; j_call: TRBJ2-1; cdr3_aa: CASSPPSLAFIEQFF; cdr3_nt: TGTGCCAGCTCACCCCCTTCACTAGCATTCATTGAGCAGTTCTTC
clone_size: .; d_call: .; cdr3_length: 16; v_call: TRBV4-1; j_call: TRBJ2-5; cdr3_aa: CASSHPPLSVEETQYF; cdr3_nt: TGCGCCAGCAGCCATCCACCCCTTAGTGTGGAAGAGACCCAGTACTTC
clone_size: .; d_call: TRBD1; cdr3_length: 16; v_call: TRBV19; j_call: TRBJ2-7; cdr3_aa: CASSATAGTGQSGQYF; cdr3_nt: TGTGCCAGTAGTGCAACCGCCGGGACAGGGCAATCCGGGCAGTACTTC
clone_size: .; d_call: .; cdr3_length: 15; v_call: TRBV12-5; j_call: TRBJ1-1; cdr3_aa: CASGLVPPRNTEAFF; cdr3_nt: TGTGCTAGTGGTTTGGTACCCCCCAGGAACACTGAAGCTTTCTTT
clone_size: once; d_call: TRBD1; cdr3_length: 15; v_call: TRBV18; j_call: TRBJ1-2; cdr3_aa: CASLSGTGTNYGYTF; cdr3_nt: TGTGCCAGCCTATCCGGGACAGGGACTAACTATGGCTACACCTTC
clone_size: .; d_call: TRBD1; cdr3_length: 15; v_call: TRBV5-1; j_call: TRBJ1-5; cdr3_aa: CASSPGQGGNQPQHF; cdr3_nt: TGCGCCAGCAGCCCGGGACAGGGGGGGAATCAGCCCCAGCATTTT
clone_size: .; d_call: .; cdr3_length: 13; v_call: TRBV7-9; j_call: TRBJ1-2; cdr3_aa: CASSLVAGEGYTF; cdr3_nt: TGTGCCAGCAGCTTAGTGGCGGGGGAAGGCTACACCTTC
clone_size: .; d_call: TRBD1; cdr3_length: 13; v_call: TRBV4-3; j_call: TRBJ1-2; cdr3_aa: CASSQVTGVGYTF; cdr3_nt: TGCGCCAGCAGCCAGGTGACAGGGGTCGGCTACACCTTC
clone_size: .; d_call: TRBD1; cdr3_length: 15; v_call: TRBV9; j_call: TRBJ2-5; cdr3_aa: CASSARQGGMETQYF; cdr3_nt: TGTGCCAGCAGCGCCCGACAGGGGGGTATGGAGACCCAGTACTTC
clone_size: .; d_call: .; cdr3_length: 15; v_call: TRBV10-2; j_call: TRBJ1-1; cdr3_aa: CASSGPGGANTEAFF; cdr3_nt: TGCGCCAGCAGTGGGCCTGGCGGAGCGAACACTGAAGCTTTCTTT
clone_size: few; d_call: TRBD2; cdr3_length: 17; v_call: TRBV9; j_call: TRBJ2-2; cdr3_aa: CASSPPGFGGGTGELFF; cdr3_nt: TGTGCCAGCAGCCCCCCTGGATTCGGGGGAGGGACCGGGGAGCTGTTTTTT
clone_size: .; d_call: .; cdr3_length: 15; v_call: TRBV18; j_call: TRBJ2-7; cdr3_aa: CASSQTVTGPYEQYF; cdr3_nt: TGTGCCAGCTCACAAACTGTCACAGGCCCCTACGAGCAGTACTTC
clone_size: .; d_call: .; cdr3_length: 15; v_call: TRBV9; j_call: TRBJ2-4; cdr3_aa: CASSRTTRTKNIQYF; cdr3_nt: TGTGCCAGCAGCCGTACGACTAGAACCAAAAACATTCAGTACTTC
clone_size: .; d_call: .; cdr3_length: 13; v_call: TRBV12-5; j_call: TRBJ2-5; cdr3_aa: CASGLQGTQTQYF; cdr3_nt: TGTGCTAGTGGTTTACAGGGAACGCAGACCCAGTACTTC
clone_size: .; d_call: TRBD1; cdr3_length: 14; v_call: TRBV11-2; j_call: TRBJ1-5; cdr3_aa: CASSQDRSYQPQHF; cdr3_nt: TGTGCCAGCAGCCAGGACAGGAGTTATCAGCCCCAGCATTTT
clone_size: .; d_call: TRBD2; cdr3_length: 16; v_call: TRBV9; j_call: TRBJ2-5; cdr3_aa: CASSRLAGASQETQYF; cdr3_nt: TGTGCCAGCAGCCGCCTAGCGGGGGCCTCTCAAGAGACCCAGTACTTC
clone_size: few; d_call: TRBD1; cdr3_length: 14; v_call: TRBV7-2; j_call: TRBJ1-2; cdr3_aa: CASSLAGTGVGYTF; cdr3_nt: TGTGCCAGCAGCTTAGCAGGGACAGGGGTCGGCTACACCTTC
clone_size: .; d_call: .; cdr3_length: 13; v_call: TRBV19; j_call: TRBJ1-1; cdr3_aa: CASSAHRVSEAFF; cdr3_nt: TGTGCCAGTAGTGCCCACAGGGTCTCTGAAGCTTTCTTT
clone_size: .; d_call: .; cdr3_length: 15; v_call: TRBV7-8; j_call: TRBJ2-1; cdr3_aa: CASSLEAGWWPGQFF; cdr3_nt: TGTGCCAGCAGCTTAGAAGCCGGTTGGTGGCCGGGGCAGTTCTTC
clone_size: .; d_call: TRBD2; cdr3_length: 16; v_call: TRBV5-4; j_call: TRBJ2-3; cdr3_aa: CASSLSSGGATDTQYF; cdr3_nt: TGTGCCAGCAGCTTGTCTAGCGGGGGGGCAACAGATACGCAGTATTTT
clone_size: .; d_call: .; cdr3_length: 15; v_call: TRBV11-2; j_call: TRBJ2-5; cdr3_aa: CASTIGGAAGETQYF; cdr3_nt: TGTGCCAGCACCATAGGCGGGGCGGCGGGGGAGACCCAGTACTTC
clone_size: .; d_call: .; cdr3_length: 15; v_call: TRBV9; j_call: TRBJ1-2; cdr3_aa: CASSVGGNRANGYTF; cdr3_nt: TGTGCCAGCAGCGTAGGGGGTAACAGGGCTAACGGCTACACCTTC
clone_size: .; d_call: .; cdr3_length: 11; v_call: TRBV2; j_call: TRBJ2-7; cdr3_aa: CASTTGRSEYF; cdr3_nt: TGTGCCAGCACGACAGGCCGTAGCGAGTACTTC
clone_size: .; d_call: .; cdr3_length: 15; v_call: TRBV7-2; j_call: TRBJ1-2; cdr3_aa: CASSSARGARRGYTF; cdr3_nt: TGTGCCAGCAGCTCAGCCCGGGGGGCCCGCCGCGGCTACACCTTC
clone_size: .; d_call: .; cdr3_length: 13; v_call: TRBV2; j_call: TRBJ2-2; cdr3_aa: CASTEADTGELFF; cdr3_nt: TGTGCCAGCACGGAGGCAGACACCGGGGAGCTGTTTTTT
clone_size: .; d_call: .; cdr3_length: 14; v_call: TRBV7-9; j_call: TRBJ2-5; cdr3_aa: CASSSSGVSETQYF; cdr3_nt: TGTGCCAGCAGCTCGTCCGGGGTATCGGAGACCCAGTACTTC
clone_size: once; d_call: .; cdr3_length: 13; v_call: TRBV6-5; j_call: TRBJ2-1; cdr3_aa: CASGESSYNEQFF; cdr3_nt: TGTGCCAGCGGAGAAAGCTCCTACAATGAGCAGTTCTTC
clone_size: .; d_call: TRBD1; cdr3_length: 18; v_call: TRBV5-1; j_call: TRBJ1-1; cdr3_aa: CASSLAGTGGPGNTEAFF; cdr3_nt: TGCGCCAGCAGCTTGGCCGGGACAGGGGGCCCGGGGAACACTGAAGCTTTCTTT
clone_size: few; d_call: TRBD1; cdr3_length: 14; v_call: TRBV27; j_call: TRBJ1-2; cdr3_aa: CASGRQGAQGGYTF; cdr3_nt: TGTGCCAGCGGACGACAGGGGGCGCAGGGTGGCTACACCTTC